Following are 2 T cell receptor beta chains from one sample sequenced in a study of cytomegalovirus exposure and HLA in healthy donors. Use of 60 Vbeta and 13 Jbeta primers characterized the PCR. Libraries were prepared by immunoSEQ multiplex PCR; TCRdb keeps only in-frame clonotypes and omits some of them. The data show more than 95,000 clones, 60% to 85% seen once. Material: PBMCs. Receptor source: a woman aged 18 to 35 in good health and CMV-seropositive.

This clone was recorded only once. Here the CDR3 reads CAGNRGRSREQYF. The CDR3 region has the DNA TGTGCCGGAAACAGGGGGCGCAGTCGGGAGCAGTACTTC. The chain recombines TRBV6-5 with TRBJ2-7; TRBD1 aligns across 9 bases. Per germline, CDR1 MNHEY and CDR2 SVGAGI. With V trimmed by 11 bases and J by 7 bases, 12 bases remained unmatched. The CDR3 runs to 13 residues.

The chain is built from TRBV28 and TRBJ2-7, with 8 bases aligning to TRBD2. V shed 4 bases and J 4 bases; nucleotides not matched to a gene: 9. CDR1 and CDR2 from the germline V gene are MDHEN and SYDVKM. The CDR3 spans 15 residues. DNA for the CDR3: TGTGCCAGCAGTTCCCGGGTAGCGGGATCTTACGAGCAGTACTTC. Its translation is CASSSRVAGSYEQYF. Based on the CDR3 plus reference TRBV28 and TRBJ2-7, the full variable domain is DVKVTQSSRYLVKRTGEKVFLECVQDMDHENMFWYRQDPGLGLRLIYFSYDVKMKEKGDIPEGYSVSREKKERFSLILESASTNQTSMYLCASSSRVAGSYEQYFGPGTRLTVT.